Listed here are 3 T cell receptor beta chains from one sample, sequenced in a study of shared clonotypes between healthy human individuals (dated by TCRdb to the early 2020s). The library was made by the immunoSEQ multiplex PCR assay. Imported from immuneACCESS, the table was reduced by TCRdb to in-frame sequences with V and J called. These copies leave out some clones; in studies compared against another copy, an unresolved V gene accounts for under half, and the cause of the remainder is not known. The sample table holds around 1.1 million clones, of which roughly 77% were seen once. The ten largest clones add up to about 0.94% of the sample. The sequencing sample was made of memory CD4+ T cells from PBMCs. In the paper's terms, the cell subset or site label means: CD45RA-negative fraction. The receptors derive from a man younger than 35 in good health. Some clones in this sample may be carry-over from other donors' samples.

The chain uses TRBV5-4 and TRBJ2-5; maybe TRBD2 (5 bases). Germline CDR1 SGHNT, CDR2 YYREEE (reference sequence). The length of the CDR3 is 14 residues. Trimming left V 1 base short and J 5 bases short, with 12 bases between. CDR3 protein: CASSLPVTKETQYF. In DNA, the CDR3 is TGTGCCAGCAGCTTGCCCGTGACTAAGGAGACCCAGTACTTC.

The rearrangement joins TRBV15 to TRBJ2-2, with D tentatively TRBD2 (6 bases). Germline CDR1 is LNHNV and CDR2 is YYDKDF (reference sequence). Trimming pared 5 bases from V and 6 bases from J, leaving 13 bases between. The length of the CDR3 is 14 residues. In DNA, the CDR3 is TGTGCCACCAGCTTCGGAGGGACGCCCGGGGAGCTGTTTTTT. Amino acids: CATSFGGTPGELFF.

This clone was detected ten times or more. This chain uses TRBV7-9 with TRBJ2-1; D uncertain. Trimming cost V 3 bases and J 6 bases, with 6 bases left between them. Germline assignment: CDR1 SEHNR and CDR2 FQNEAQ (reference sequence). The CDR3 contains 12 residues. CDR3 nucleotide sequence: TGTGCCAGCAGCTTTAGACCCAATGAGCAGTTCTTC. Translation gives CASSFRPNEQFF.